This passage covers 9 T cell receptor beta chains from one sample sequenced in a study of regulatory T cells in long-lasting Graves disease. Regarding time point: newly diagnosed GD, antithyroid drugs for less than 3 months. Making the TCR library involved RNA that had been extracted from PBMCs. The authors built TCR beta libraries using iRepertoire HTBI primers and Arm-PCR of CDR3 regions. TCRdb re-called the multiplex PCR reads through MiXCR, storing one row per CDR3 protein. There are approximately 350,000 distinct CDR3 sequences in the sample; around 15% occur only once, and just over 20% lies in the top ten. This sample also appeared in a second study, on T cells in Graves' hyperthyroidism and ophthalmopathy.

Sequenced here: peripheral blood mononuclear cells (PBMCs), sampled at new diagnosis, from a patient treated with antithyroid drugs. These receptors were taken from a woman younger than 30 with Graves disease.

This clonotype was detected many times. The chain carries TRBV6-1 and TRBJ2-7, with a possible D match to TRBD1 (5 bases). Germline CDR1 reads MNHNS; CDR2 reads SASEGT. The CDR3 has 14 amino acids. The germline V and J ends were trimmed by 4 bases and 3 bases, with 13 bases remaining between them. The CDR3, as DNA: TGTGCCAGCAGTGGGACGGACACCCACTACGAGCAGTACTTC. It specifies CASSGTDTHYEQYF.

Ten or more counts support this clonotype. The chain couples TRBV7-8 to TRBJ2-7; a possible D gene is TRBD2 (5 bases). CDR1 and CDR2 (germline): SGHVS, FQNEAQ. The CDR3 loop spans 14 amino acids. The ends were cut back, 4 bases at V and 2 bases at J, with 12 bases in the middle. DNA for the CDR3: TGTGCCAGCAGCTCAACCTCCGGGACCTACGAGCAGTACTTC. As protein: CASSSTSGTYEQYF.

V and J are TRBV28 and TRBJ1-2; D unresolved. Trimming removed 2 bases from V and 8 bases from J, with 9 bases in between. The V gene's germline CDR1 is MDHEN and CDR2 SYDVKM. This CDR3 contains 12 residues. The CDR3 is CASSLTFRGYTF. As DNA, the CDR3 is TGTGCCAGCAGTTTAACATTTAGAGGCTACACCTTC.

The V call is TRBV9, the J call TRBJ1-1; D is possibly TRBD1 (6 bases). The J call may be in error: the DNA end matches TRBJ2-3 better. The length of the CDR3 is 16 residues. Germline CDR1 SGDLS, CDR2 YYNGEE. CDR3 DNA sequence: TGTGCCAGCAGCGTAGCCCCCGCTAGGGGGATGGATACGCAGTATTTT. Translated, it gives CASSVAPARGMDTQYF.

The chain uses TRBV24-1 and TRBJ2-3; TRBD2 aligns across 7 bases. The CDR3 is 14 amino acids. J lost 5 bases, V lost 5 bases, and 6 bases had no gene match. Looked up from germline, CDR1 is KGHDR and CDR2 is SFDVKD. CDR3 sequence: CATSGRELGDTQYF. The CDR3 DNA sequence: TGTGCCACCAGTGGGCGGGAGCTGGGAGATACGCAGTATTTT.

Comment on this clonotype: Just one base apart from a much larger clone, this may be a read error. V gene TRBV6-2 or TRBV6-3 combines with J gene TRBJ2-5; TRBD1 or TRBD2 may be the D gene (6 bases each). The CDR3 is 17 residues long. Deletions cut 4 bases from V and 2 bases from J, with 20 bases between. CDR1 and CDR2 (germline): MNHEY, SVGEGT. The CDR3 nucleotides are TGTGCCAGCAGTTTTTTTTTACAGGGAGGTGGGCAAGAGACCCAGTACTTC. Translating it yields CASSFFLQGGGQETQYF.

This clonotype occurred many times. The chain couples TRBV5-1 to TRBJ2-7; D call uncertain. Trimming took off 3 bases at V and 3 bases at J, with 13 bases between the two ends. Per germline, CDR1 SGHRS and CDR2 YFSETQ. The CDR3 spans 14 residues. The CDR3 nucleotides read TGCGCCAGCAGCTCGACCGGTGCCTACTACGAGCAGTACTTC. It specifies CASSSTGAYYEQYF.

This clonotype was counted at least ten times. The chain recombines TRBV6-1 with TRBJ2-3, with a tentative D call TRBD2 (6 bases). V was trimmed by 7 bases and J by 5 bases, leaving 16 bases between them. Germline V gene data show CDR1 as MNHNS and CDR2 as SASEGT. The CDR3 runs 14 residues. CDR3 loop: CASTTREFGDTQYF. The CDR3 DNA is TGTGCCAGCACCACACGGGAGTTCGGAGATACGCAGTATTTT.

The sample holds many counts of this clonotype. J is TRBJ2-1 and V is TRBV2; 10 nucleotides line up with TRBD1. The CDR3 loop spans 15 amino acids. Trimming cost V 6 bases and J 8 bases; bases outside gene matches: 10. Germline CDR1 SNHLY, CDR2 FYNNEI. The CDR3 loop is CASRPLGTGAHEQFF. The DNA of the CDR3 is TGTGCCAGCAGGCCACTCGGGACAGGGGCCCATGAGCAGTTCTTC.